Given below is one T cell receptor beta chain in context. The antigen is unknown. These data originate in a study of T cell responses to AZD1222 COVID-19 vaccine. Study-level background: Doses given second, at about 4 or about 12 weeks, were pooled.

Trimming shortened V by 0 bases and J by 2 bases, and 5 bases separated the two germline ends. The CDR3 spans 14 residues. Per germline, CDR1 LGHNA and CDR2 YSLEER. Whole-study findings and limits: Unmutated variant regions are reportedly targeted by nearly half of spike-specific TCRs.

Sequencing was performed with immunoSEQ multiplex PCR; in TCRdb, only in-frame clones are kept and a portion is missing. Counted here are 120,000 or so clones, over 75% occurring once; the ten biggest clones make up 9.4%. The chain combines TRBV4-3 with TRBJ1-3; D gene uncertain. This clonotype was obtained from an adult in good health. The specimen comprised peripheral blood, sampled on day 0 of AZD1222 vaccination. The CDR3 region is CASSQDNAGNTIYF. CDR3 in DNA: TGCGCCAGCAGCCAAGATAATGCTGGAAACACCATATATTTT.